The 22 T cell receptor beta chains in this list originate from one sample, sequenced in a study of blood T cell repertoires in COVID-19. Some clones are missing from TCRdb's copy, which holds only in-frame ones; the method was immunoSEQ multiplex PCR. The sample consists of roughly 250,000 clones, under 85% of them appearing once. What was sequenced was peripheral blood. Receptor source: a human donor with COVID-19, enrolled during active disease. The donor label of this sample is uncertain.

The CDR3 loop is CASRRTNYGYTF. In nucleotides, the CDR3 is TGTGCCAGCAGGAGGACTAACTATGGCTACACCTTC. The chain links TRBV28 to TRBJ1-2; D is unclear. The V gene lost 6 bases and the J gene lost 0 bases, with 5 bases spanning the gap. CDR3 length: 12 amino acids. Germline CDR1 MDHEN, CDR2 SYDVKM.

The CDR3 DNA reads TGTGCCAGCAGCTTGGGGGACAGGGGCTCGGGCGAGCAGTACTTC. Translation: CASSLGDRGSGEQYF. This chain links TRBV7-2 with TRBJ2-7; TRBD1 agrees at 10 bases. The CDR3 loop spans 15 amino acids. After removal of 3 bases from V and 6 bases from J, the junction contained 8 bases not matched to a gene. Germline CDR1 and CDR2: SGHTA and FQGNSA.

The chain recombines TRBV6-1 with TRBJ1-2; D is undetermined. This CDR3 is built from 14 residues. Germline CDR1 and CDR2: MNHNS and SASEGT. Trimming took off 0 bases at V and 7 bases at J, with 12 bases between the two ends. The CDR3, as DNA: TGTGCCAGCAGTGAAGCTGTGGGCATCTCTGGCTACACCTTC. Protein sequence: CASSEAVGISGYTF.

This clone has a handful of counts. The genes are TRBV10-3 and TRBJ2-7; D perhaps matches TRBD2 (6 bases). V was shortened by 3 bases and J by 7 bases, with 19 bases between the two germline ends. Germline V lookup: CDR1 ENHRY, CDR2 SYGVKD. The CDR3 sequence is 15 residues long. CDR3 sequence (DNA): TGTGCCATCAGTGAAGGGACTCCGTATGCAAGGGAGCAGTACTTC. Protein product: CAISEGTPYAREQYF.

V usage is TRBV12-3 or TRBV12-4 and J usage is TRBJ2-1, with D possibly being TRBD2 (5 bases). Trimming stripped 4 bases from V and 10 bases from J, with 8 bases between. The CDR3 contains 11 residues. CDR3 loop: CASSYRGEQFF. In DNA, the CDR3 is TGTGCCAGCAGTTATCGCGGGGAGCAGTTCTTC.

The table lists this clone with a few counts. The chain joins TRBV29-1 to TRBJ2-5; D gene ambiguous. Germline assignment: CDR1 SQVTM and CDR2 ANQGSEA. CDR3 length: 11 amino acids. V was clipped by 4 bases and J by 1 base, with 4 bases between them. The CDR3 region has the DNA TGCAGCGTTGCCAGCCAAGAGACCCAGTACTTC. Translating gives CSVASQETQYF.

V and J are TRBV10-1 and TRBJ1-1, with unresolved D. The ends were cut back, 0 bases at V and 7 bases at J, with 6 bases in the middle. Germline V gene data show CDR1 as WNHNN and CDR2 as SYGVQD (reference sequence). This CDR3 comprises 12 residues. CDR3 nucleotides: TGCGCCAGCAGTGAGTCGAGGGATGAAGCTTTCTTT. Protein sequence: CASSESRDEAFF.

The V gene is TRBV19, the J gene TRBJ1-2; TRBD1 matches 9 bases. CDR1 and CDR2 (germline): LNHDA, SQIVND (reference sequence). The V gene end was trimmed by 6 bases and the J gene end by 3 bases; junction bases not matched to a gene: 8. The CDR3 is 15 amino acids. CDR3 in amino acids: CASRLRTGEDYGYTF. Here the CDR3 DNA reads TGTGCCAGTAGGCTAAGGACAGGGGAGGACTATGGCTACACCTTC.

CDR3 sequence: CASSQREREADTQYF. In nucleotides, the CDR3 is TGCGCCAGCAGCCAGCGGGAGAGGGAGGCAGATACGCAGTATTTT. This rearrangement joins TRBV4-1 to TRBJ2-3; 7 bases are shared with TRBD2. V dropped 3 bases and J dropped 4; count of bases not matched to a gene: 7. This CDR3 is built from 15 residues. The germline V gene has CDR1 MGHRA and CDR2 YSYEKL.

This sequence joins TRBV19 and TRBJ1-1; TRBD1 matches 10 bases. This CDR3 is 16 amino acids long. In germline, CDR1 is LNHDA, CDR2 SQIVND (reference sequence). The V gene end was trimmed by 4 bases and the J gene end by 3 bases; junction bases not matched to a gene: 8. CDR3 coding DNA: TGTGCCAGTAGTACAGCCGGGACAGGGGTTTACACTGAAGCTTTCTTT. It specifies CASSTAGTGVYTEAFF.

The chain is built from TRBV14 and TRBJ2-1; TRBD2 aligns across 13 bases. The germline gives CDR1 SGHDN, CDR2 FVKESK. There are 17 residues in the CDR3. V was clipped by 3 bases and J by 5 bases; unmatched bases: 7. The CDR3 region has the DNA TGTGCCAGCAGCCATTACGGACTAGCGGGAGCCGACAATGAGCAGTTCTTC. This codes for CASSHYGLAGADNEQFF.

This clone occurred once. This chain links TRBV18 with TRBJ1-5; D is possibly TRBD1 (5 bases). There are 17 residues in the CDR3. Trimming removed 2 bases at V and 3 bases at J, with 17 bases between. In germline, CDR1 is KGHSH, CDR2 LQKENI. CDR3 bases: TGTGCCAGCTCACCATTAGCGGCGGGGACCCACAATCAGCCCCAGCATTTT. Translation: CASSPLAAGTHNQPQHF.

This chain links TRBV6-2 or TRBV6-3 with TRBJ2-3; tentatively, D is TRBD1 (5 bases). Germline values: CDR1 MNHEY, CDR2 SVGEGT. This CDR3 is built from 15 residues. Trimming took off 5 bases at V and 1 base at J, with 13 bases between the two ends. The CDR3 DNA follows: TGTGCCAGCAGTCCGACAGCGCCGCGCACAGATACGCAGTATTTT. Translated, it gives CASSPTAPRTDTQYF.

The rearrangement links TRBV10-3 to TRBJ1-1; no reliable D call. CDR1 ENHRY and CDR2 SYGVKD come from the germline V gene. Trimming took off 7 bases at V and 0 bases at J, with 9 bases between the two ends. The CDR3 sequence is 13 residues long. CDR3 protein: CAINDQVNTEAFF. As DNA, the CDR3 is TGTGCCATCAATGACCAGGTGAACACTGAAGCTTTCTTT.

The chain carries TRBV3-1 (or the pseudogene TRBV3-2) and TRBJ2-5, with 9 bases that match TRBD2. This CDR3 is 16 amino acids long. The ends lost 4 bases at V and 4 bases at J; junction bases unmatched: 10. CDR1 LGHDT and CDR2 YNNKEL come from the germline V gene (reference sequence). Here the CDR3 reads CASSRNLAGEGETQYF. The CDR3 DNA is TGTGCCAGCAGCCGAAATTTAGCGGGAGAAGGAGAGACCCAGTACTTC.

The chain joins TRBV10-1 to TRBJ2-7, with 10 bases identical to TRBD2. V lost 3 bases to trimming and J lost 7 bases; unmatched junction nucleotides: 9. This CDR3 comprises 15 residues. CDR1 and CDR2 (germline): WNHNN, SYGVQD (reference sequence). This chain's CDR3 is CASSEPAGGPREQYF. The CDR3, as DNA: TGCGCCAGCAGTGAACCAGCGGGAGGGCCGCGGGAGCAGTACTTC.

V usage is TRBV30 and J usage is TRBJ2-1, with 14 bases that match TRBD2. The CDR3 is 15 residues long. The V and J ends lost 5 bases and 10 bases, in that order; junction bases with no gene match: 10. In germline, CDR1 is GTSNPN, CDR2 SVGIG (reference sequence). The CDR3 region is CAWSWGLAGVGEQFF. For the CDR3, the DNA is TGTGCCTGGTCCTGGGGACTAGCGGGAGTAGGGGAGCAGTTCTTC. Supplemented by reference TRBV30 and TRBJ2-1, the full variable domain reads SQTIHQWPATLVQPVGSPLSLECTVEGTSNPNLYWYRQAAGRGLQLLFYSVGIGQISSEVPQNLSASRPQDRQFILSSKKLLLSDSGFYLCAWSWGLAGVGEQFFGPGTRLTVL.

CDR3 DNA: TGTGCCAGCAGGTCCGGGACTAGCCCCAACAATGAGCAGTTCTTC. Translating it yields CASRSGTSPNNEQFF. The rearrangement uses TRBV28 and TRBJ2-1; 9 positions match TRBD2. The CDR3 totals 15 residues. CDR1 and CDR2 from the germline V gene are MDHEN and SYDVKM. The V and J ends lost 6 bases and 5 bases, in that order; junction bases with no gene match: 8.

The CDR3 sequence is CASSPLAGGANTGELFF. The CDR3 coding sequence is TGTGCCAGCAGCCCCCTAGCGGGAGGCGCGAACACCGGGGAGCTGTTTTTT. The chain is built from TRBV7-3 and TRBJ2-2; 11 nucleotides match TRBD2. V gave up 5 bases and J gave up 0 bases; unmatched junction bases: 5. Looked up from germline, CDR1 is SGHTA and CDR2 is FQGTGA. The CDR3 is 17 amino acids.

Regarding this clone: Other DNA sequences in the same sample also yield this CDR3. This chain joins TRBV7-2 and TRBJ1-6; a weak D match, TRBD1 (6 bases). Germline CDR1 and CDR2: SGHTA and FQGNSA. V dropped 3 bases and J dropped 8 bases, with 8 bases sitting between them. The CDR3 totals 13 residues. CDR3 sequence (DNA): TGTGCCAGCAGCTTGTACAGGGATTCACCCCTCCACTTT. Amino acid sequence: CASSLYRDSPLHF. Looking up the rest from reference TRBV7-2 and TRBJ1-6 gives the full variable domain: GAGVSQSPSNKVTEKGKDVELRCDPISGHTALYWYRQSLGQGLEFLIYFQGNSAPDKSGLPSDRFSAERTGGSVSTLTIQRTQQEDSAVYLCASSLYRDSPLHFGNGTRLTVT.

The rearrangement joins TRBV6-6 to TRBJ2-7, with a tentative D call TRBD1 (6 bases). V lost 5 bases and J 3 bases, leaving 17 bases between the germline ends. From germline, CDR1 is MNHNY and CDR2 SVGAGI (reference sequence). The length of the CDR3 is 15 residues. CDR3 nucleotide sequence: TGTGCCAGCAGTACGAGGACAGTGGGGAACTACGAGCAGTACTTC. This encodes CASSTRTVGNYEQYF.

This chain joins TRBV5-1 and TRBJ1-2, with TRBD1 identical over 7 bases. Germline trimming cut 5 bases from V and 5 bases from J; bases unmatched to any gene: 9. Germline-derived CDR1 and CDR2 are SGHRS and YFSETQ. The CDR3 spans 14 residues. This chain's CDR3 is CASSLLTGEYGYTF. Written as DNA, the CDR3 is TGCGCCAGCAGTCTATTAACAGGGGAGTATGGCTACACCTTC.